The 28 T cell receptor beta chains presented below share a single source sample, sequenced in a study of cytomegalovirus exposure and HLA in healthy donors. The PCR was carried out with 60 Vbeta primers and 13 Jbeta primers. The protocol was immunoSEQ multiplex PCR, while the TCRdb copy is restricted to in-frame clones and leaves out a portion. The sample yields about 77,000 clones, about 71% seen once. The source material was PBMCs. These receptor sequences come from a woman aged 40 to 50 in good health and CMV-seronegative.

This chain uses TRBV5-1 with TRBJ2-2; unclear D gene. V was shortened by 5 bases and J by 0 bases, with 5 bases between the two germline ends. This CDR3 region has 13 residues. From germline, CDR1 is SGHRS and CDR2 YFSETQ. The CDR3 reads CASSTPNTGELFF. The CDR3 bases are TGCGCCAGCAGTACTCCGAACACCGGGGAGCTGTTTTTT.

The chain has TRBV15 and TRBJ1-1; no firm D call. This CDR3 contains 13 residues. Trimming took 6 bases from V and 3 from J, leaving 11 bases between them. CDR1 is LNHNV, CDR2 YYDKDF, per germline (reference sequence). For the CDR3, the DNA is TGTGCCACCAGAGAGGAGGTTGACACTGAAGCTTTCTTT. Amino acid sequence: CATREEVDTEAFF.

J is TRBJ2-1 and V is TRBV5-4; 8 nucleotides align to TRBD1. V lost 4 bases to trimming and J lost 7 bases; unmatched junction nucleotides: 10. Germline CDR1 SGHNT, CDR2 YYREEE (reference sequence). This CDR3 has 15 amino acids. The CDR3 sequence is CASSPGQGILNEQFF. CDR3 DNA: TGTGCCAGCAGCCCTGGACAGGGTATATTAAATGAGCAGTTCTTC.

The V and J genes are TRBV14 and TRBJ2-7; D might be TRBD2 (6 bases). Between the trimmed V and J ends, which lost 2 bases and 2 bases, there was a span of 16 bases. The germline V gene has CDR1 SGHDN and CDR2 FVKESK. The CDR3 totals 16 residues. CDR3 bases: TGTGCCAGCAGCCAACCACAGACTAGAATCCCCTACGAGCAGTACTTC. This translates into CASSQPQTRIPYEQYF.

The genes are TRBV5-1 and TRBJ2-5; 7 bases match TRBD2. Germline V gives CDR1 SGHRS, CDR2 YFSETQ. V lost 0 bases, J lost 1 base, and 6 bases stayed unmatched. This CDR3 spans 16 amino acids. This chain's CDR3 is CASSLAPSGGQETQYF. For the CDR3, the DNA is TGCGCCAGCAGCTTGGCCCCTTCGGGGGGCCAAGAGACCCAGTACTTC.

CDR3 residues: CASTPVRAGKDTQYF. CDR3 nucleotides: TGTGCCAGCACCCCGGTCAGGGCGGGGAAGGATACGCAGTATTTT. The gene calls are TRBV2 and TRBJ2-3, with D perhaps matching TRBD2 (6 bases). CDR1 is SNHLY and CDR2 is FYNNEI in the germline V gene. Trimming shortened V by 7 bases and J by 6 bases, and 20 bases separated the two germline ends. The CDR3 consists of 15 residues.

The rearrangement uses TRBV6-5 and TRBJ2-4, with 7 bases that match TRBD1. The CDR3 has 13 amino acids. Germline V lookup: CDR1 MNHEY, CDR2 SVGAGI. V trimming: 4 bases; J trimming: 3 bases; junction bases outside the gene matches: 0. The CDR3 DNA reads TGTGCCAGCAGTTGGGACAGCAAAAACATTCAGTACTTC. Residues: CASSWDSKNIQYF.

J is TRBJ2-2 and V is TRBV7-9; no reliable D call. The germline V gene has CDR1 SEHNR and CDR2 FQNEAQ (reference sequence). The germline V and J ends were trimmed by 5 bases and 4 bases, with 23 bases remaining between them. This CDR3 spans 18 amino acids. The CDR3, as DNA: TGTGCCAGCAGCCCCATTCTTAGTGCGCCCGATGGCACCGGGGAGCTGTTTTTT. This codes for CASSPILSAPDGTGELFF.

This chain connects TRBV11-2 to TRBJ1-1, with TRBD1 matching over 9 bases. The CDR3 extends over 17 amino acids. The V and J ends lost 5 bases and 11 bases, in that order; junction bases with no gene match: 21. CDR1 is SGHAT and CDR2 is FQNNGV in the germline V gene. The CDR3 loop reads CASSPLQGAFRRDNAFF. The CDR3 nucleotides are TGTGCCAGCAGCCCTTTACAGGGGGCTTTTCGTCGTGATAATGCTTTCTTT.

As for this clone: One junction end disagrees with the germline gene, perhaps due to a read error. This chain uses TRBV25-1 with TRBJ1-5; 9 bases line up with TRBD1. Germline loops: CDR1 MGHDK, CDR2 SYGVNS. This CDR3 has 17 amino acids. CDR3 bases: TGTGCCAGCAGTGAATCCCTGGGACAGGGAATTGAGCAGCTCCAGCATTTT. This codes for CASSESLGQGIEQLQHF.

This chain joins TRBV28 and TRBJ2-7, with D tentatively TRBD1 (6 bases). The CDR3 runs 11 residues. CDR1 is MDHEN, CDR2 SYDVKM, per germline. Trimming stripped 3 bases from V and 10 bases from J, with 10 bases between. CDR3 residues: CASSFRQVQYF. CDR3 DNA: TGTGCCAGCAGTTTTCGACAGGTCCAGTACTTC.

The V call is TRBV5-1, the J call TRBJ2-1, with 11 bases fitting TRBD2. Germline lookup yields CDR1 SGHRS and CDR2 YFSETQ. V was pared by 1 base and J by 7 bases, with 1 base of the junction left unmatched. The CDR3 is 14 residues long. CDR3 sequence reads: CASSLTSGSNEQFF. CDR3 DNA sequence: TGCGCCAGCAGCTTGACTAGCGGGAGTAATGAGCAGTTCTTC. The full variable domain, rest sourced from reference TRBV5-1 and TRBJ2-1, is KAGVTQTPRYLIKTRGQQVTLSCSPISGHRSVSWYQQTPGQGLQFLFEYFSETQRNKGNFPGRFSGRQFSNSRSEMNVSTLELGDSALYLCASSLTSGSNEQFFGPGTRLTVL.

The rearrangement links TRBV18 to TRBJ2-7; TRBD1 aligns across 7 bases. The CDR3 has 14 amino acids. Germline CDR1 is KGHSH and CDR2 is LQKENI. Trimming took 4 bases from V and 5 from J; bases not matched to a gene: 8. DNA of the CDR3: TGTGCCAGCTCACTGAATGAGGGGGCCGACGAGCAGTACTTC. This translates into CASSLNEGADEQYF. The full variable domain, completed using reference TRBV18 and TRBJ2-7, is NAGVMQNPRHLVRRRGQEARLRCSPMKGHSHVYWYRQLPEEGLKFMVYLQKENIIDESGMPKERFSAEFPKEGPSILRIQQVVRGDSAAYFCASSLNEGADEQYFGPGTRLTVT.

The V and J genes are TRBV7-2 and TRBJ1-5, with no clear D. CDR1 and CDR2 (germline): SGHTA, FQGNSA. V dropped 3 bases and J dropped 7 bases, with 10 bases sitting between them. There are 13 residues in the CDR3. The CDR3 DNA reads TGTGCCAGCAGCTTTCCGGGTAGACAGCCCCAGCATTTT. It translates to CASSFPGRQPQHF.

The rearrangement links TRBV19 to TRBJ2-1; TRBD1 might be the D (6 bases). CDR1 LNHDA and CDR2 SQIVND come from the germline V gene (reference sequence). This CDR3 comprises 12 residues. Trimming shortened V by 2 bases and J by 14 bases, and 13 bases separated the two germline ends. In DNA, the CDR3 is TGTGCCAGTAGTATAACTACAGGGAAGGAGTTCTTC. Protein sequence: CASSITTGKEFF.

The CDR3 protein is CASSTTGVIYEQYF. The CDR3 DNA follows: TGCGCCAGCAGCACGACAGGGGTTATCTACGAGCAGTACTTC. The chain is built from TRBV5-1 and TRBJ2-7; 8 bases map to TRBD1. There are 14 residues in the CDR3. The ends lost 4 bases at V and 3 bases at J; junction bases unmatched: 6. Germline V gives CDR1 SGHRS, CDR2 YFSETQ.

The chain employs TRBV6-1 and TRBJ1-4; TRBD1 agrees at 11 bases. J was trimmed by 1 base and V by 2 bases; bases with no gene match: 3. Germline V lookup: CDR1 MNHNS, CDR2 SASEGT. The CDR3 contains 17 residues. The CDR3 sequence: CASSERTGGITNEKLFF. CDR3 nucleotides: TGTGCCAGCAGTGAAAGGACAGGGGGCATAACTAATGAAAAACTGTTTTTT.

Notes on this clone: Here the CDR3 omits its conserved ending phenylalanine or tryptophan, so a read error is the likely source. CDR3 region: CASSPAHGQDWITEAFL. The CDR3 DNA is TGTGCCAGTAGCCCGGCCCACGGACAGGACTGGATCACTGAAGCTTTCCTT. J is TRBJ1-1 and V is TRBV19; 7 nucleotides line up with TRBD1. Germline V gene lookup returns CDR1 LNHDA and CDR2 SQIVND (reference sequence). This CDR3 is built from 17 residues. V lost 6 bases to trimming and J lost 4 bases; unmatched junction nucleotides: 17.

The chain is built from TRBV19 and TRBJ1-3; D call uncertain. The CDR3 length is 17 residues. CDR1 and CDR2 (germline): LNHDA, SQIVND (reference sequence). V was trimmed by 7 bases and J by 0 bases, leaving 19 bases between them. CDR3: CASTSLDTFSSGNTIYF. The CDR3 coding sequence is TGTGCCAGTACCAGCCTCGACACCTTCTCCTCTGGAAACACCATATATTTT.

The chain employs TRBV28 and TRBJ2-1; 7 bases are shared with TRBD2. Unmatched junction bases numbered 8, after V lost 2 bases and J lost 7 bases. This CDR3 is built from 15 residues. CDR1 is MDHEN, CDR2 SYDVKM, per germline. CDR3 DNA sequence: TGTGCCAGCAGTTTAACGAAGGCGGGAGTTAATGAGCAGTTCTTC. Translated: CASSLTKAGVNEQFF.

The V call is TRBV27, the J call TRBJ1-5; tentative D call: TRBD1 (5 bases). V shed 6 bases and J shed 2 bases, with 14 bases lying between them. Looked up from germline, CDR1 is MNHEY and CDR2 is SMNVEV (reference sequence). The CDR3 sequence is 15 residues long. CDR3 bases: TGTGCCAGCAGAACCGACGGGGGGGGCAATCAGCCCCAGCATTTT. Amino acids: CASRTDGGGNQPQHF.

The chain's CDR3 is CASSFFSGANVLTF. The CDR3 nucleotides read TGTGCCAGCAGCTTCTTCTCTGGGGCCAACGTCCTGACTTTC. The rearrangement uses TRBV5-4 and TRBJ2-6; no clear D. This CDR3 is built from 14 residues. CDR1 and CDR2 from the germline V gene are SGHNT and YYREEE (reference sequence). Deletions cut 2 bases from V and 0 bases from J, with 3 bases between.

This sequence joins TRBV28 and TRBJ1-5; weak D call: TRBD1 (6 bases). From germline, CDR1 is MDHEN and CDR2 SYDVKM. The CDR3 extends over 15 amino acids. The V and J ends lost 5 bases and 0 bases respectively, with 11 bases between them. CDR3 coding DNA: TGTGCCAGCAGTCCGACAGGTTATAGCAATCAGCCCCAGCATTTT. Its translation: CASSPTGYSNQPQHF. The whole variable domain, remainder taken from reference TRBV28 and TRBJ1-5, is DVKVTQSSRYLVKRTGEKVFLECVQDMDHENMFWYRQDPGLGLRLIYFSYDVKMKEKGDIPEGYSVSREKKERFSLILESASTNQTSMYLCASSPTGYSNQPQHFGDGTRLSIL.

The rearrangement links TRBV5-1 to TRBJ2-3, with TRBD2 matching 8 bases. Trimming cost V 4 bases and J 0 bases; bases outside gene matches: 7. Germline V CDR1 and CDR2: SGHRS, YFSETQ. This CDR3 has 16 amino acids. As DNA, the CDR3 is TGCGCCAGCAGCCCGACTAGCGCACCTAGCACAGATACGCAGTATTTT. Protein: CASSPTSAPSTDTQYF.

J is TRBJ2-1 and V is TRBV5-6; possible D gene TRBD2, 6 bases. Deletions cut 5 bases from V and 0 bases from J, with 18 bases between. CDR3 size: 17 residues. CDR1 and CDR2 from the germline V gene are SGHDT and YYEEEE. CDR3 DNA sequence: TGTGCCAGCAGACCCTCGCGGGGTGAAGCCTCCTACAATGAGCAGTTCTTC. It is translated as CASRPSRGEASYNEQFF.

The V gene is TRBV4-3, the J gene TRBJ1-5; 8 nucleotides agree with TRBD1. The CDR3 runs to 17 residues. Trimming at V came to 3 bases and at J to 0 bases, leaving 7 bases not matched to a gene. Germline V gives CDR1 LGHNA, CDR2 YSLEER. CDR3 region: CASSQPTGVHSNQPQHF. In DNA form, the CDR3 reads TGCGCCAGCAGCCAGCCGACAGGGGTTCATAGCAATCAGCCCCAGCATTTT.

V usage is TRBV18 and J usage is TRBJ1-4, with D perhaps matching TRBD1 (6 bases). Germline V lookup: CDR1 KGHSH, CDR2 LQKENI. The V gene lost 3 bases and the J gene lost 4 bases, with 12 bases spanning the gap. This CDR3 has 15 amino acids. The CDR3 protein is CASSPYRALNEKLFF. In nucleotides, the CDR3 is TGTGCCAGCTCACCCTACAGGGCCCTTAATGAAAAACTGTTTTTT.

The rearrangement links TRBV7-8 to TRBJ1-1, with 9 bases lining up with TRBD1. CDR1 is SGHVS and CDR2 is FQNEAQ in the germline V gene. V shed 4 bases, J shed 4 bases, and the junction held 7 bases outside the gene matches. The CDR3 loop spans 15 amino acids. The chain's CDR3 is CASSSRDRVITEAFF. CDR3 in DNA: TGTGCCAGCAGCTCCCGGGACAGGGTTATCACTGAAGCTTTCTTT.